Following are 12 T cell receptor beta chains from one sample sequenced in a study of long-term antiretroviral therapy in people with HIV. The immunoSEQ assay was v3.0, run at survey level. Only in-frame clones appear in the TCRdb table, and some are missing; sequencing was by immunoSEQ multiplex PCR. The repertoire holds around 21,000 clones, with around 86% as singletons. The sequences come from unsorted PBMCs, collected 0.2 years before starting antiretroviral therapy. The receptors stem from a young man with HIV.

This chain joins TRBV6-5 and TRBJ2-1; D tentatively fits TRBD1 or TRBD2 (5 bases each). The CDR3 extends over 13 amino acids. V lost 8 bases and J 8 bases, leaving 16 bases between the germline ends. Germline lookup yields CDR1 MNHEY and CDR2 SVGAGI. The CDR3 region has the DNA TGTGCCAGCGCCCCGGTGGGGGATGATGAGCAGTTCTTC. Translated: CASAPVGDDEQFF.

The rearrangement joins TRBV6-5 to TRBJ1-2; 7 bases are shared with TRBD1. This CDR3 comprises 12 residues. J was trimmed by 8 bases and V by 5 bases; bases with no gene match: 5. Per the germline V gene, CDR1 is MNHEY and CDR2 is SVGAGI. This CDR3 reads CASSVSGQGYTF. The CDR3 nucleotides are TGTGCCAGCAGTGTATCGGGACAGGGCTACACCTTC.

In this sample, this clone turned up once. This chain connects TRBV29-1 to TRBJ2-1, with D tentatively TRBD1 (6 bases). The germline V gene encodes CDR1 SQVTM and CDR2 ANQGSEA. The CDR3 length is 16 residues. V gave up 3 bases and J gave up 5 bases, with 20 bases separating them. The CDR3 bases are TGCAGCGTTGAGGTTTTGGGGGCCCCACTAAACAATGAGCAGTTCTTC. Translated: CSVEVLGAPLNNEQFF.

V and J are TRBV19 and TRBJ2-5, with D maybe TRBD2 (5 bases). This CDR3 is built from 13 residues. V lost 3 bases, J lost 5 bases, and 10 bases lay in between. Germline V lookup: CDR1 LNHDA, CDR2 SQIVND (reference sequence). CDR3 nucleotides: TGTGCCAGTAGTATGAGTGGGGAGGAGACCCAGTACTTC. This translates into CASSMSGEETQYF.

The chain carries TRBV5-1 and TRBJ2-7; D might be TRBD1 (6 bases). The CDR3 loop spans 12 amino acids. V was shortened by 4 bases and J by 3 bases, with 8 bases between the two germline ends. Per germline, CDR1 SGHRS and CDR2 YFSETQ. CDR3 protein: CASSRDIYEQYF. The CDR3 DNA reads TGCGCCAGCAGCCGGGACATCTACGAGCAGTACTTC. Combining the CDR3 with reference TRBV5-1 and TRBJ2-7 gives the whole variable domain KAGVTQTPRYLIKTRGQQVTLSCSPISGHRSVSWYQQTPGQGLQFLFEYFSETQRNKGNFPGRFSGRQFSNSRSEMNVSTLELGDSALYLCASSRDIYEQYFGPGTRLTVT.

The V gene is TRBV7-9, the J gene TRBJ2-2; D unresolved. The CDR3 has 11 amino acids. The V end lost 5 bases, the J end lost 7 bases, and 5 bases lay between the germline ends. Germline CDR1 is SEHNR and CDR2 is FQNEAQ (reference sequence). In nucleotides, the CDR3 is TGTGCCAGCAGCCCCGACGGGGAGCTGTTTTTT. Translating it yields CASSPDGELFF.

In regard to this clone: The junction and the germline gene differ at one end; a read error may be behind it. The rearrangement joins TRBV27 to TRBJ2-7; possible D gene TRBD2, 7 bases. This CDR3 has 14 residues. The germline CDR1 and CDR2 sequences are MNHEY and SMNVEV (reference sequence). The CDR3 protein is CASSLGGRFYEQYF. CDR3 coding DNA: TGTGCCAGTAGTTTGGGGGGGCGATTCTACGAGCAGTACTTC.

The gene calls are TRBV30 and TRBJ2-3; the D gene is possibly TRBD2 (5 bases). V gave up 2 bases and J gave up 1 base, with 10 bases separating them. The length of the CDR3 is 14 residues. Germline loops: CDR1 GTSNPN, CDR2 SVGIG (reference sequence). The CDR3 nucleotides read TGTGCCTGGAGTAGTGTCGGGGGCACAGATACGCAGTATTTT. This encodes CAWSSVGGTDTQYF.

The CDR3 here is CASSLFGYNEQFF. In DNA, the CDR3 is TGCGCCAGCAGCTTGTTTGGCTACAATGAGCAGTTCTTC. This rearrangement joins TRBV5-1 to TRBJ2-1; no reliable D call. This CDR3 comprises 13 residues. The V end was cut by 1 base, the J end by 3 bases, with 5 bases between. From germline, CDR1 is SGHRS and CDR2 YFSETQ.

The chain links TRBV9 to TRBJ1-2, with a possible D match to TRBD1 (6 bases). Trimming cost V 0 bases and J 4 bases, with 13 bases left between them. The CDR3 is made up of 15 amino acids. Germline V gene lookup returns CDR1 SGDLS and CDR2 YYNGEE. The CDR3 DNA is TGTGCCAGCAGCGTAGGAGGGGGGGCATTCTATGGCTACACCTTC. This gives the protein CASSVGGGAFYGYTF.

V is TRBV4-3 and J is TRBJ1-6; the D is unclear. The V and J ends lost 8 bases and 5 bases respectively, with 13 bases between them. The CDR3 length is 14 residues. The germline gives CDR1 LGHNA, CDR2 YSLEER. CDR3 region: CASGQARDNSPLHF. The CDR3 coding sequence is TGCGCCAGCGGGCAGGCGAGGGATAATTCACCCCTCCACTTT.

The rearrangement joins TRBV7-9 to TRBJ2-2, with TRBD1 matching 8 bases. Unmatched junction bases numbered 17, after V lost 4 bases and J lost 7 bases. The germline CDR1 and CDR2 sequences are SEHNR and FQNEAQ (reference sequence). This CDR3 has 18 amino acids. CDR3 protein: CASSSLTGESQVHGELFF. The DNA for the CDR3 is TGTGCCAGCAGCTCCCTGACAGGGGAAAGCCAGGTCCACGGGGAGCTGTTTTTT. The whole variable domain, remainder taken from reference TRBV7-9 and TRBJ2-2, is DTGVSQNPRHKITKRGQNVTFRCDPISEHNRLYWYRQTLGQGPEFLTYFQNEAQLEKSRLLSDRFSAERPKGSFSTLEIQRTEQGDSAMYLCASSSLTGESQVHGELFFGEGSRLTVL.